The clone carrying this TCR beta chain has just a few counts. TCRdb ran MiXCR on the reads and lists one entry per CDR3 protein. The top ten clones hold 2.5% to 3.5% of a sample with about 740,000 distinct CDR3 sequences, approximately 40% of them seen once. CDR3 size: 16 residues. Germline V lookup: CDR1 SGHTS, CDR2 YDEGEE. J gave up 8 bases and V 5 bases, and 11 bases lay outside the gene matches. The sample originates from a study of T cell repertoires in cytomegalovirus infection. The rearrangement uses TRBV5-8 and TRBJ2-1; 12 bases are shared with TRBD2. The sample was PBMCs. The TCR comes from a human donor in good health (CMV status not recorded). Some clones in this sample may be carry-over from other donors' samples. DNA of the CDR3: TGTGCCAGCAGGTTGACGGCTAGCGGGAGGGGGTATGAGCAGTTCTTC. It codes for CASRLTASGRGYEQFF.